Below are 9 T cell receptor beta chains sequenced from a single sample in a study of cytomegalovirus exposure and HLA in healthy donors. The PCR ran on 60 Vbeta and 13 Jbeta primers. TCRdb's table, derived via immunoSEQ multiplex PCR, lists solely in-frame clones and lacks some. The sample consists of about 120,000 clones, over 70% of them appearing once. Sequencing was carried out using PBMCs. The receptors here all came from a woman aged 45-65 years in good health and CMV-seronegative.

The rearrangement links TRBV28 to TRBJ2-7, with 7 bases aligning to TRBD2. The CDR3 is 19 residues long. Germline loops: CDR1 MDHEN, CDR2 SYDVKM. Trimming removed 5 bases from V and 0 bases from J; junction bases left unmatched: 19. In DNA form, the CDR3 reads TGTGCCAGCAGTGGGCTCCTAGCGGCTATCAACCATAGCTCCTACGAGCAGTACTTC. It encodes CASSGLLAAINHSSYEQYF.

The sample holds a few counts of this clone. The chain links TRBV6-5 to TRBJ2-2, with a weak D call TRBD2 (5 bases). The CDR3 is 13 residues long. Germline assignment: CDR1 MNHEY and CDR2 SVGAGI. The V and J ends lost 8 bases and 2 bases respectively, with 9 bases between them. CDR3 region: CASAGVNTGELFF. The CDR3 coding sequence is TGTGCCAGCGCGGGCGTTAACACCGGGGAGCTGTTTTTT.

This clone was observed a few times. The J gene is TRBJ2-1, the V gene TRBV27, with 8 positions matching TRBD2. This CDR3 spans 17 amino acids. Germline V CDR1 and CDR2: MNHEY, SMNVEV (reference sequence). V trimming: 3 bases; J trimming: 6 bases; junction bases outside the gene matches: 13. The CDR3 spells CASSFPPSGGRGNEQFF. The CDR3 bases are TGTGCCAGCAGTTTCCCCCCGAGCGGGGGACGGGGCAATGAGCAGTTCTTC.

This clone was detected only a few times. This chain's CDR3 is CASSYTGYYEQYF. The DNA of the CDR3 is TGTGCCAGCAGTTACACAGGGTACTACGAGCAGTACTTC. The V call is TRBV6-5, the J call TRBJ2-7; maybe TRBD1 (6 bases). Between the trimmed V and J ends, which lost 2 bases and 3 bases, there was a span of 8 bases. The CDR3 is 13 amino acids. Per germline, CDR1 MNHEY and CDR2 SVGAGI.

Remarks on this clone: The sample holds other DNA sequences that translate to the same CDR3. CDR3 sequence reads: CASSLTGNQPQHF. In DNA form, the CDR3 reads TGTGCCAGCAGCTTAACAGGAAATCAGCCCCAGCATTTT. V gene TRBV7-2 combines with J gene TRBJ1-5; perhaps TRBD1 as D (5 bases). CDR1 and CDR2 (germline): SGHTA, FQGNSA. V was cut by 2 bases and J by 4 bases, with 6 bases left in between. The CDR3 has 13 residues.

In the case of this clone: This sample includes further DNA sequences coding for the same CDR3. The chain uses TRBV9 and TRBJ2-7; D is possibly TRBD2 (6 bases). Germline-derived CDR1 and CDR2 are SGDLS and YYNGEE. The ends were cut back, 7 bases at V and 0 bases at J, with 11 bases in the middle. The CDR3 is 13 residues long. This CDR3 reads CASGGLSSYEQYF. The CDR3 DNA sequence: TGTGCCAGCGGAGGACTATCCTCCTACGAGCAGTACTTC.

The chain combines TRBV15 with TRBJ2-1, with 9 positions matching TRBD1. Germline V gene data show CDR1 as LNHNV and CDR2 as YYDKDF (reference sequence). The CDR3 spans 13 residues. V was pared by 8 bases and J by 8 bases, with 7 bases of the junction left unmatched. CDR3 protein: CATRGTGFDEQFF. The CDR3 nucleotides are TGTGCCACCCGCGGGACAGGGTTCGATGAGCAGTTCTTC.

The genes are TRBV7-6 and TRBJ2-7; TRBD1 matches 11 bases. Germline CDR1 reads SGHVS; CDR2 reads FNYEAQ. The trim removed 4 bases at V and 4 bases at J, leaving 6 bases unmatched. CDR3 length equals 15 residues. CDR3 loop: CASSSTGTGGYEQYF. The CDR3 DNA reads TGTGCCAGCAGCTCCACCGGGACAGGGGGGTACGAGCAGTACTTC. Looking up the rest from reference TRBV7-6 and TRBJ2-7 gives the full variable domain: GAGVSQSPRYKVTKRGQDVALRCDPISGHVSLYWYRQALGQGPEFLTYFNYEAQQDKSGLPNDRFSAERPEGSISTLTIQRTEQRDSAMYRCASSSTGTGGYEQYFGPGTRLTVT.

The chain links TRBV27 to TRBJ2-2; D not certain. Trimming cost V 7 bases and J 2 bases, with 8 bases left between them. CDR1 is MNHEY and CDR2 is SMNVEV in the germline V gene (reference sequence). This CDR3 is built from 13 residues. The chain's CDR3 is CASTAGNTGELFF. CDR3 coding DNA: TGTGCCAGCACGGCAGGCAACACCGGGGAGCTGTTTTTT.